This T cell receptor beta chain came from a study of human T cells and chemical hapten exposure. In the study overall: Minor pooled library volume differences mainly drove per-sample TCR yield variation. Study-wide points: As the donors had alopecia, their immune response may differ from healthy people's. The count of PT1 expanded TCRs correlated positively with patch test score.

TCRdb itself ran the RACE reads through MiXCR, one entry per CDR3 protein. The table records 180,000 or so distinct CDR3 sequences, roughly 15% of them present only once. Per germline, CDR1 SGHDN and CDR2 FVKESK. J gave up 7 bases and V 4 bases, and 9 bases lay outside the gene matches. This CDR3 region has 14 residues. Time point denoted: patch test 1, 2 weeks after DPC sensitization. Regarding treatment: therapeutic diphenylcyclopropenone sensitization with weekly scalp DPC. About this clonotype itself: Its antigen is as yet unknown.

The chain links TRBV14 to TRBJ1-1, with 7 bases identical to TRBD1. The sample consisted of whole blood, taken in connection with sensitization to the hapten diphenylcyclopropenone (DPC). This clonotype was sampled from a woman aged 25-40 years with alopecia areata. Some clones in this sample may be carry-over from other donors' samples. Here the CDR3 DNA reads TGTGCCAGCAGCCCCCACGGACAGGCCTATGAAGCTTTCTTT. Translated: CASSPHGQAYEAFF.